This passage covers 26 T cell receptor beta chains from one sample sequenced in a study of blood T cell repertoires in COVID-19. Measured with immunoSEQ multiplex PCR; TCRdb has only the in-frame clones, and not every one. The sample contains under 85,000 clones, approximately 87% of which appear only once. The sequenced sample consisted of peripheral blood. The source of these receptors is a man older than 75 in a cohort sampled during active COVID-19.

The rearrangement links TRBV5-8 to TRBJ1-1, with D possibly TRBD1 on 6 matching bases. V lost 7 bases and J lost 0, with 22 bases in between. The germline CDR1 and CDR2 sequences are SGHTS and YDEGEE. CDR3 length equals 17 residues. The CDR3 reads CASPAGATTIMNTEAFF. Written as DNA, the CDR3 is TGTGCCAGCCCTGCGGGGGCCACAACTATTATGAACACTGAAGCTTTCTTT.

V and J are TRBV9 and TRBJ2-7; 7 bases agree with TRBD1. CDR3 length equals 15 residues. V shed 0 bases and J 1 base; nucleotides not matched to a gene: 4. Germline CDR1 SGDLS, CDR2 YYNGEE. This CDR3 reads CASSVAPGGSYEQYF. CDR3 DNA sequence: TGTGCCAGCAGCGTAGCCCCAGGGGGTTCCTACGAGCAGTACTTC.

This clone was seen just once. V and J are TRBV10-3 and TRBJ1-5; tentatively, D is TRBD1 (6 bases). The CDR3 is made up of 13 amino acids. V dropped 7 bases and J dropped 3 bases, with 10 bases sitting between them. Germline CDR1 and CDR2: ENHRY and SYGVKD. In DNA form, the CDR3 reads TGTGCCATCACCGGGGACAACAATCAGCCCCAGCATTTT. Amino acid sequence: CAITGDNNQPQHF.

The chain uses TRBV4-2 and TRBJ1-4, with a tentative D call TRBD1 (6 bases). The CDR3 consists of 17 residues. V dropped 3 bases and J dropped 0 bases, with 14 bases sitting between them. Germline V gene lookup returns CDR1 LGHNA and CDR2 YNFKEQ. The CDR3 region has the DNA TGTGCCAGCAGCCAGGCGGCCTCAGGGGCAACTAATGAAAAACTGTTTTTT. It is translated as CASSQAASGATNEKLFF.

V is TRBV27 and J is TRBJ2-3, with D hard to call. V was cut by 2 bases and J by 0 bases, with 15 bases left in between. In germline, CDR1 is MNHEY, CDR2 SMNVEV (reference sequence). This CDR3 spans 17 amino acids. The CDR3 protein is CASSLARNTWSTDTQYF. Here the CDR3 DNA reads TGTGCCAGCAGTTTAGCCCGCAACACGTGGAGCACAGATACGCAGTATTTT.

V is TRBV28 and J is TRBJ1-4; perhaps TRBD1 as D (5 bases). Trimming shortened V by 5 bases and J by 5 bases, and 15 bases separated the two germline ends. CDR1 and CDR2 (germline): MDHEN, SYDVKM. This CDR3 has 15 residues. This chain's CDR3 is CASSPPGSGNEKLFF. CDR3 DNA: TGTGCCAGCAGTCCCCCAGGGTCCGGGAATGAAAAACTGTTTTTT.

This CDR3 reads CASSPTAAGIHQPQHF. The CDR3, as DNA: TGTGCCAGTAGTCCCACAGCGGCAGGTATTCATCAGCCCCAGCATTTT. V is TRBV19 and J is TRBJ1-5, with D unclear. Trimming took 5 bases from V and 5 from J, leaving 19 bases between them. The CDR3 covers 16 residues. The germline V gene encodes CDR1 LNHDA and CDR2 SQIVND (reference sequence).

This clone was detected only once. The chain employs TRBV3-1 (or the pseudogene TRBV3-2) and TRBJ2-7, with D perhaps TRBD2 (6 bases). The germline V and J ends were trimmed by 5 bases and 1 base, with 15 bases remaining between them. The CDR3 has 15 residues. From germline, CDR1 is LGHDT and CDR2 YNNKEL (reference sequence). The CDR3 sequence: CASSSRGSGSYEQYF. The CDR3 DNA is TGTGCCAGCAGCTCCCGTGGTAGCGGTTCCTACGAGCAGTACTTC.

The J gene is TRBJ2-3, the V gene TRBV19, with unresolved D. This CDR3 is 11 amino acids long. V dropped 4 bases and J dropped 3 bases, with 2 bases sitting between them. Germline-derived CDR1 and CDR2 are LNHDA and SQIVND (reference sequence). The CDR3 spells CASSTTDTQYF. Written as DNA, the CDR3 is TGTGCCAGTAGTACGACAGATACGCAGTATTTT.

The DNA of the CDR3 is TGTGCCAGCAGCCCCCGGACAGGGGAAGAGACCCAGTACTTC. Translated: CASSPRTGEETQYF. This chain links TRBV5-6 with TRBJ2-5; 9 nucleotides agree with TRBD1. In germline, CDR1 is SGHDT, CDR2 YYEEEE. The CDR3 is 14 residues long. After removal of 4 bases from V and 3 bases from J, the junction contained 4 bases not matched to a gene.

The chain carries TRBV13 and TRBJ1-3; D perhaps matches TRBD1 (6 bases). CDR1 PRHDT and CDR2 FYEKMQ come from the germline V gene (reference sequence). Deletions cut 4 bases from V and 6 bases from J, with 19 bases between. The CDR3 loop spans 16 amino acids. CDR3 loop: CASSWGTPDMTNTIYF. The CDR3, as DNA: TGTGCCAGCAGCTGGGGGACACCCGATATGACAAACACCATATATTTT.

V and J are TRBV27 and TRBJ2-4, with D perhaps matching TRBD1 (6 bases). The CDR3 length is 15 residues. CDR1 MNHEY and CDR2 SMNVEV come from the germline V gene (reference sequence). The V end was cut by 2 bases, the J end by 2 bases, with 10 bases between. As DNA, the CDR3 is TGTGCCAGCAGTTTAAAGGGGGTTACCAAAAACATTCAGTACTTC. Translating gives CASSLKGVTKNIQYF.

The chain carries TRBV14 and TRBJ2-7, with 7 bases matching TRBD2. The V and J ends lost 3 bases and 5 bases, in that order; junction bases with no gene match: 7. Germline V gene lookup returns CDR1 SGHDN and CDR2 FVKESK. The CDR3 covers 14 residues. The CDR3 coding sequence is TGTGCCAGCAGCCACCTGGGGGGAGGGGACGAGCAGTACTTC. Protein sequence: CASSHLGGGDEQYF. Based on the CDR3 plus reference TRBV14 and TRBJ2-7, the full variable domain is EAGVTQFPSHSVIEKGQTVTLRCDPISGHDNLYWYRRVMGKEIKFLLHFVKESKQDESGMPNNRFLAERTGGTYSTLKVQPAELEDSGVYFCASSHLGGGDEQYFGPGTRLTVT.

The rearrangement uses TRBV5-1 and TRBJ2-5; TRBD1 agrees at 8 bases. The J segment lost 3 bases and the V segment lost 4 bases, leaving 5 bases of the junction unmatched. In germline, CDR1 is SGHRS, CDR2 YFSETQ. The CDR3 consists of 14 residues. The CDR3 loop is CASSLSGGEETQYF. CDR3 nucleotide sequence: TGCGCCAGCAGCCTATCAGGGGGCGAAGAGACCCAGTACTTC.

J is TRBJ1-5 and V is TRBV18; the match to TRBD1 covers 9 bases. The V gene end was trimmed by 3 bases and the J gene end by 4 bases; junction bases not matched to a gene: 4. Germline V gene sequence: CDR1 KGHSH, CDR2 LQKENI. The CDR3 spans 15 residues. CDR3 DNA sequence: TGTGCCAGCTCACCCGGGACAGGGATTAATCAGCCCCAGCATTTT. It specifies CASSPGTGINQPQHF.

The gene calls are TRBV5-4 and TRBJ2-7, with D possibly matching TRBD1 (5 bases). This CDR3 is 13 amino acids long. From germline, CDR1 is SGHNT and CDR2 YYREEE (reference sequence). Trimming stripped 1 base from V and 7 bases from J, with 12 bases between. CDR3 in amino acids: CASSLIGAGEQYF. As DNA, the CDR3 is TGTGCCAGCAGCTTGATAGGGGCAGGGGAGCAGTACTTC.

V and J are TRBV5-1 and TRBJ2-1; perhaps TRBD2 as D (5 bases). The CDR3 has 18 residues. Looked up from germline, CDR1 is SGHRS and CDR2 is YFSETQ. The germline V and J ends were trimmed by 0 bases and 0 bases, with 16 bases remaining between them. CDR3: CASSLAGDPRSSYNEQFF. CDR3 nucleotides: TGCGCCAGCAGCTTGGCCGGGGATCCCAGAAGCTCCTACAATGAGCAGTTCTTC.

The chain carries TRBV19 and TRBJ2-3; TRBD1 aligns across 8 bases. The trim removed 0 bases at V and 5 bases at J, leaving 13 bases unmatched. The CDR3 covers 18 residues. Per the germline V gene, CDR1 is LNHDA and CDR2 is SQIVND (reference sequence). The CDR3 bases are TGTGCCAGTAGTATAGATCAGTTTGCAGGGGGCAAAGGAGATACGCAGTATTTT. Translated, it gives CASSIDQFAGGKGDTQYF.

This chain links TRBV5-1 with TRBJ2-3; tentatively, D is TRBD1 (7 bases). CDR3 size: 15 residues. From germline, CDR1 is SGHRS and CDR2 YFSETQ. Trimming cost V 4 bases and J 1 base, with 13 bases left between them. CDR3 sequence reads: CASSPQGEGTDTQYF. The CDR3 DNA follows: TGCGCCAGCAGCCCGCAGGGGGAGGGCACAGATACGCAGTATTTT.

This clone occurred once. The chain employs TRBV28 and TRBJ1-2; tentative D call: TRBD1 (5 bases). Germline CDR1 is MDHEN and CDR2 is SYDVKM. The CDR3 is 13 residues long. V lost 2 bases, J lost 10 bases, and 14 bases lay in between. DNA of the CDR3: TGTGCCAGCAGTTTACGGGCGCCGGGGGACTACACCTTC. Translated, it gives CASSLRAPGDYTF.

The chain joins TRBV6-5 to TRBJ2-7; D may be TRBD2 (7 bases). CDR3 length equals 15 residues. Germline V gene lookup returns CDR1 MNHEY and CDR2 SVGAGI. The germline V and J ends were trimmed by 7 bases and 4 bases, with 20 bases remaining between them. The CDR3 bases are TGTGCCAGCACCAACATGGGGGGGGGCGCGTACGAGCAGTACTTC. Residues: CASTNMGGGAYEQYF.

This chain connects TRBV24-1 to TRBJ2-7, with D perhaps matching TRBD1 (5 bases). Trimming shortened V by 3 bases and J by 9 bases, and 17 bases separated the two germline ends. Per germline, CDR1 KGHDR and CDR2 SFDVKD. The CDR3 runs 14 residues. This CDR3 reads CATSDTTYRTGQYF. CDR3 in DNA: TGTGCCACCAGTGATACCACCTACAGGACCGGGCAGTACTTC.

V usage is TRBV6-2 or TRBV6-3 and J usage is TRBJ2-5; 9 bases map to TRBD2. This CDR3 contains 15 residues. The ends lost 6 bases at V and 1 base at J; junction bases unmatched: 6. Looked up from germline, CDR1 is MNHEY and CDR2 is SVGEGT. The CDR3: CASSLGTSFQETQYF. CDR3 nucleotides: TGTGCCAGCAGCCTCGGGACTAGCTTCCAAGAGACCCAGTACTTC.

This clone was counted a few times. The chain carries TRBV29-1 and TRBJ2-3; D perhaps matches TRBD2 (6 bases). The CDR3 has 12 amino acids. V lost 3 bases and J 4 bases, leaving 8 bases between the germline ends. CDR1 is SQVTM, CDR2 ANQGSEA, per germline. CDR3 sequence (DNA): TGCAGCGTTGATGGCGGGGCAGATACGCAGTATTTT. It translates to CSVDGGADTQYF.

The DNA of the CDR3 is TGTGCCAGCAGCCTGCCGGGGGACAGCGATTTCTTT. This sequence encodes CASSLPGDSDFF. This chain links TRBV5-4 with TRBJ1-1; 7 bases match TRBD1. The CDR3 runs to 12 residues. Germline trimming cut 4 bases from V and 13 bases from J; bases unmatched to any gene: 10. Germline-derived CDR1 and CDR2 are SGHNT and YYREEE (reference sequence).

The rearrangement joins TRBV7-9 to TRBJ2-1; D unclear. Germline-derived CDR1 and CDR2 are SEHNR and FQNEAQ (reference sequence). The CDR3 is 14 residues long. Trimming removed 1 base at V and 4 bases at J, with 8 bases between. The CDR3 nucleotides read TGTGCCAGCAGCTTAGAGCTAGGATACAATGAGCAGTTCTTC. Translating gives CASSLELGYNEQFF.